These 28 T cell receptor beta chains share one sample of origin, sequenced in a study of T cells in Graves' hyperthyroidism and ophthalmopathy. There were TCR beta CDR3 regions amplified from RNA transcripts. A first-round RT-PCR of the TCR CDR3 used the HTBI primer set. Via MiXCR, TCRdb re-called the multiplex PCR reads, giving one row per CDR3 protein. This sample yields 750,000 to 950,000 distinct CDR3 sequences, of which more than 30% are seen a single time; roughly 8.3% belongs to the top ten. The specimen was blood. These TCRs come from a man younger than 30 with Graves' hyperthyroidism.

The sample holds a few counts of this clonotype. The V gene is TRBV5-5, the J gene TRBJ1-1, with D possibly TRBD1 on 6 matching bases. V shed 4 bases and J shed 4 bases, with 17 bases lying between them. The CDR3 has 15 residues. Per germline, CDR1 SGHKS and CDR2 YYEKEE (reference sequence). CDR3 sequence: CASSPLGDMGTEAFF. The CDR3 nucleotides are TGTGCCAGCAGCCCCCTCGGGGACATGGGCACTGAAGCTTTCTTT.

This clonotype was counted between two and nine times. The V gene is TRBV20-1, the J gene TRBJ2-7; 12 bases agree with TRBD2. Germline V CDR1 and CDR2: DFQATT, SNEGSKA (reference sequence). Unmatched junction bases numbered 8, after V lost 2 bases and J lost 0 bases. The CDR3 sequence is 17 residues long. The DNA for the CDR3 is TGCAGTGCTAGACGTGGACTAGCGGGATTCAGCTCCTACGAGCAGTACTTC. Amino acids: CSARRGLAGFSSYEQYF.

On this clonotype itself: One junction end disagrees with the germline gene, perhaps due to a read error. J is TRBJ2-5 and V is TRBV7-8, with D maybe TRBD2 (6 bases). This CDR3 contains 16 residues. Per germline, CDR1 SGHVS and CDR2 FQNEAQ. CDR3 sequence (DNA): TGTGCCAGCAGTTCTATTAGCGGAGGATACCAAGGGACCCAGTACTTC. Translation gives CASSSISGGYQGTQYF.

A note on this clonotype: Germline and junction disagree at one end, which may indicate a read error. The V call is TRBV9, the J call TRBJ1-1; D not resolved. CDR1 and CDR2 from the germline V gene are SGDLS and YYNGEE. The CDR3 consists of 12 residues. CDR3 DNA sequence: TGTGCCAGCAGCGGCGTGAACGCTGAAGCTTTCTTT. Its translation is CASSGVNAEAFF.

This clonotype was recorded a few times. The chain carries TRBV5-1 and TRBJ2-7; possible D gene TRBD2, 5 bases. Germline V lookup: CDR1 SGHRS, CDR2 YFSETQ. Trimming left V 3 bases short and J 9 bases short, with 19 bases between. CDR3 size: 14 residues. The CDR3, as DNA: TGCGCCAGCAGCTCCCTATACGCTAGCAGCGGGCAGTACTTC. Translated: CASSSLYASSGQYF.

As for this clonotype: One end of the junction fails to match germline, which may point to a read error. The chain has TRBV7-3 and TRBJ2-2, with D possibly TRBD2 on 6 matching bases. From germline, CDR1 is SGHTA and CDR2 FQGTGA. CDR3 length: 13 amino acids. Written as DNA, the CDR3 is TGTGCCAGCAGCTTAAGAAGCACCGGGGGGCTGTTTTTT. It translates to CASSLRSTGGLFF.

The table lists this clonotype with a few counts. Mismatch with germline at one junction end may stem from a read error. This chain uses TRBV7-2 with TRBJ1-4; D gene uncertain. This CDR3 has 15 residues. In germline, CDR1 is SGHTA, CDR2 FQGNSA. This CDR3 is CASSPGGGRLEKLFF. The CDR3 nucleotides are TGCGCCAGCAGCCCGGGAGGCGGTCGTCTTGAAAAACTGTTTTTT.

The chain links TRBV5-1 to TRBJ2-2; D is uncertain. V was shortened by 2 bases and J by 0 bases, with 8 bases between the two germline ends. The CDR3 runs 15 residues. The germline gives CDR1 SGHRS, CDR2 YFSETQ. The DNA for the CDR3 is TGCGCCAGCAGCTTCGGCAGTACGAACACCGGGGAGCTGTTTTTT. Its protein is CASSFGSTNTGELFF. Combining the CDR3 with reference TRBV5-1 and TRBJ2-2 gives the whole variable domain KAGVTQTPRYLIKTRGQQVTLSCSPISGHRSVSWYQQTPGQGLQFLFEYFSETQRNKGNFPGRFSGRQFSNSRSEMNVSTLELGDSALYLCASSFGSTNTGELFFGEGSRLTVL.

The chain joins TRBV12-3 or TRBV12-4 to TRBJ2-5; TRBD1 or TRBD2 may be the D gene (5 bases each). V lost 5 bases and J 5 bases, leaving 18 bases between the germline ends. The CDR3 contains 15 residues. The CDR3 sequence: CASSPQTAREETQYF. As DNA, the CDR3 is TGTGCCAGCAGTCCTCAGACAGCTAGGGAGGAGACCCAGTACTTC.

J is TRBJ2-5 and V is TRBV15; D gene uncertain. The germline V gene encodes CDR1 LNHNV and CDR2 YYDKDF (reference sequence). The CDR3 sequence is 15 residues long. V lost 3 bases and J lost 2, with 13 bases in between. Here the CDR3 reads CATSSQNVWQETQYF. The CDR3 bases are TGTGCCACCAGCAGCCAAAATGTATGGCAAGAGACCCAGTACTTC.

This clonotype was picked up many times. The rearrangement links TRBV19 to TRBJ1-4; unclear D gene. The germline CDR1 and CDR2 sequences are LNHDA and SQIVND (reference sequence). The CDR3 extends over 15 amino acids. Trimming left V 3 bases short and J 0 bases short, with 8 bases between. The CDR3 spells CASSIGGTTNEKLFF. CDR3 DNA sequence: TGTGCCAGTAGTATCGGCGGAACAACTAATGAAAAACTGTTTTTT.

Note on this clonotype: It is unclear where the CDR3 begins or ends on the DNA, so no DNA is shown, and the CDR3 is as TCRdb lists it. The chain links TRBV24-1 to TRBJ2-2. Per germline, CDR1 KGHDR and CDR2 SFDVKD. Ends included, the CDR3 has 13 residues. The CDR3 protein is CATSDPTPGSCFF.

The rearrangement links TRBV5-1 to TRBJ2-7; D is uncertain. V dropped 4 bases and J dropped 2 bases, with 10 bases sitting between them. Germline V lookup: CDR1 SGHRS, CDR2 YFSETQ. The CDR3 covers 13 residues. Written as DNA, the CDR3 is TGCGCCAGCAGCCTCGACACCCCCTACGAGCAGTACTTC. Translated, it gives CASSLDTPYEQYF.

J is TRBJ1-3 and V is TRBV20-1, with a tentative D call TRBD1 (5 bases). The V and J ends lost 0 bases and 0 bases respectively, with 12 bases between them. CDR1 is DFQATT and CDR2 is SNEGSKA in the germline V gene (reference sequence). This CDR3 contains 16 residues. The CDR3 sequence is CSARDAGGGSGNTIYF. The CDR3 DNA reads as TGCAGTGCTAGAGATGCGGGCGGGGGCTCTGGAAACACCATATATTTT.

The CDR3 protein is CSVGSTVLPSYEQYF. DNA for the CDR3: TGCAGCGTTGGATCGACAGTGCTTCCCTCCTACGAGCAGTACTTC. This rearrangement joins TRBV29-1 to TRBJ2-7; maybe TRBD1 (5 bases). Germline lookup yields CDR1 SQVTM and CDR2 ANQGSEA. The CDR3 extends over 15 amino acids. V was clipped by 4 bases and J by 0 bases, with 16 bases between them.

The sample holds a few counts of this clonotype. The J gene is TRBJ1-2, the V gene TRBV7-9; D gene unclear. This CDR3 spans 12 amino acids. CDR1 SEHNR and CDR2 FQNEAQ come from the germline V gene (reference sequence). V gave up 5 bases and J gave up 4 bases, with 8 bases separating them. CDR3 sequence reads: CASSHGSYGYTF. Here the CDR3 DNA reads TGTGCCAGCAGCCACGGGTCCTATGGCTACACCTTC.

In its sample, this clonotype was seen many times. The rearrangement uses TRBV25-1 and TRBJ1-1, with no clear D. This CDR3 has 12 amino acids. The V end lost 4 bases, the J end lost 0 bases, and 3 bases lay between the germline ends. Germline loops: CDR1 MGHDK, CDR2 SYGVNS. The CDR3 region is CASSGLNTEAFF. The CDR3 DNA sequence: TGTGCCAGCAGTGGCCTGAACACTGAAGCTTTCTTT.

This clonotype has a handful of counts. The chain carries TRBV5-4 and TRBJ1-2; 8 nucleotides agree with TRBD1. Trimming removed 2 bases from V and 4 bases from J; junction bases left unmatched: 7. Looked up from germline, CDR1 is SGHNT and CDR2 is YYREEE (reference sequence). The CDR3 is made up of 15 amino acids. The CDR3 sequence is CASSFQGASIYGYTF. The CDR3 nucleotides are TGTGCCAGCAGCTTCCAGGGGGCTTCAATCTATGGCTACACCTTC.

The sample holds many counts of this clonotype. The CDR3 DNA reads TGTGCCAGCAGCACTGACAGGGGGGGCTATGGCTACACCTTC. Translating it yields CASSTDRGGYGYTF. This chain links TRBV7-9 with TRBJ1-2; the match to TRBD1 covers 9 bases. The CDR3 spans 14 residues. V dropped 5 bases and J dropped 4; count of bases not matched to a gene: 5. In germline, CDR1 is SEHNR, CDR2 FQNEAQ (reference sequence).

This clonotype was seen more than once but under ten times. The rearrangement links TRBV29-1 to TRBJ2-2; 9 nucleotides agree with TRBD1. The germline V gene encodes CDR1 SQVTM and CDR2 ANQGSEA. CDR3 length: 15 residues. J gave up 9 bases and V 3 bases, and 11 bases lay outside the gene matches. The DNA for the CDR3 is TGCAGCGTTGATATCCGGGACAGGGTTGCCCGGGAGCTGTTTTTT. Amino acids: CSVDIRDRVARELFF.

A word on this clonotype: This may stem from a read error, because a much larger clone lies one nucleotide away. The chain joins TRBV2 to TRBJ1-6, with D maybe TRBD1 (6 bases). The CDR3 has 16 residues. Germline CDR1 is SNHLY and CDR2 is FYNNEI. The CDR3, as DNA: TGTGCCAGCACCTCCCAGATGGGGACACCAAATTCACCCCTCCGCTTT. Its translation is CASTSQMGTPNSPLRF.

This clonotype was picked up one time. The V call is TRBV20-1, the J call TRBJ2-5, with D maybe TRBD1 (6 bases). V lost 3 bases to trimming and J lost 2 bases, with 13 bases between them. Germline V lookup: CDR1 DFQATT, CDR2 SNEGSKA (reference sequence). CDR3 length: 14 residues. The CDR3 loop reads CSASSGQGQETQYF. The CDR3 nucleotides read TGCAGTGCTAGTTCAGGGCAGGGGCAAGAGACCCAGTACTTC.

This clonotype was detected ten times or more. The rearrangement joins TRBV9 to TRBJ1-1; no definite D call. The CDR3 extends over 13 amino acids. V was shortened by 1 base and J by 0 bases, with 4 bases between the two germline ends. The V gene's germline CDR1 is SGDLS and CDR2 YYNGEE. This CDR3 is CASSVMMNTEAFF. The CDR3, as DNA: TGTGCCAGCAGCGTAATGATGAACACTGAAGCTTTCTTT.

CDR3 sequence (DNA): TGTGCCAGCAGCGAGCCGGGACGACTTTACGAGCAGTACTTC. Translating gives CASSEPGRLYEQYF. This chain connects TRBV7-2 to TRBJ2-7; possibly TRBD1 or TRBD2 for D (5 bases each). The CDR3 spans 14 residues. The V end lost 5 bases, the J end lost 4 bases, and 15 bases lay between the germline ends. Germline-derived CDR1 and CDR2 are SGHTA and FQGNSA.

The sample holds many counts of this clonotype. V usage is TRBV5-1 and J usage is TRBJ1-2; TRBD1 matches at 8 bases. This CDR3 contains 13 residues. V shed 4 bases, J shed 8 bases, and the junction held 7 bases outside the gene matches. CDR1 and CDR2 (germline): SGHRS, YFSETQ. DNA for the CDR3: TGCGCCAGCAGCCCGGGACAGGACGGGGGCTACACCTTC. Translation: CASSPGQDGGYTF.

This clonotype was detected many times. The chain combines TRBV9 with TRBJ1-3; D is perhaps TRBD1 (5 bases). Trimming removed 0 bases at V and 8 bases at J, with 12 bases between. The germline CDR1 and CDR2 sequences are SGDLS and YYNGEE. CDR3 length: 14 amino acids. CDR3 in DNA: TGTGCCAGCAGCGTAGAGACAGATAGGGACACCATATATTTT. Translated: CASSVETDRDTIYF.

This clonotype was detected many times. J is TRBJ1-6 and V is TRBV7-2; D is ambiguous. The CDR3 consists of 12 residues. Trimming left V 3 bases short and J 3 bases short, with 0 bases between. Germline loops: CDR1 SGHTA, CDR2 FQGNSA. In nucleotides, the CDR3 is TGTGCCAGCAGCTTCTATAATTCACCCCTCCACTTT. It translates to CASSFYNSPLHF.

This chain links TRBV7-6 with TRBJ2-2; tentative D call: TRBD1 (6 bases). V lost 3 bases, J lost 0 bases, and 17 bases lay in between. The CDR3 has 18 residues. Germline lookup yields CDR1 SGHVS and CDR2 FNYEAQ. The CDR3 spells CASSLKAGAGANTGELFF. Written as DNA, the CDR3 is TGTGCCAGCAGCTTGAAGGCAGGGGCTGGCGCGAACACCGGGGAGCTGTTTTTT.